The clone carrying this T cell receptor beta chain was counted many times. Its antigen is as yet unknown. TCRdb itself ran the 5' RACE reads through MiXCR, one entry per CDR3 protein. The table shows some 500,000 distinct CDR3 sequences, with less than 25% occurring only once. Trimming took 8 bases from V and 0 from J, leaving 13 bases between them. Germline V CDR1 and CDR2: SQVTM, ANQGSEA. The CDR3 is 13 residues long. This entry comes from a study of identical twins. Study findings and constraints: With abundant cord blood beta clonotypes, insertions were fewer; memory repertoires showed no such pattern.

The sample also formed part of further work on T cells expressing NK-cell markers. As that study records: HCMV seropositivity marked seven of the eight sequenced donors; one was seronegative. Roughly six donors showed dominant NKG2C+ clonotypes comprising roughly 1.0-7.5% of their CD8+ T cells.

This sequence originates from a woman younger than 30 in good health. The gene calls are TRBV29-1 and TRBJ1-1; no clear D. Specimen: CD4+ T cells sorted from blood. This CDR3 is CSSQMGMNTEAFF. The DNA for the CDR3 is TGCAGCTCCCAAATGGGTATGAACACTGAAGCTTTCTTT.